This T cell receptor (beta chain) comes out of a study of T cell repertoires in aging, cancer and after chemotherapy. Study-wide background: Donor ages fell into six groups from 30 or younger up to 70 or older. Pre- and post-chemotherapy samples were paired from glioblastoma patients treated with temozolomide-based therapy.

By share, this clonotype counts as medium-sized (0.01 to 0.1%). Amplification of TCR beta used genomic DNA extracted from peripheral blood. Rearranged V-D-J TRB sequences were amplified with a mixed TRB-A/B primer pool. TCRdb reprocessed the multiplex PCR reads via MiXCR and lists one record per CDR3 protein. Seen here are approximately 2,900 distinct CDR3 sequences, 20% to 25% observed once, and the top ten hold approximately 53%. Germline CDR1 is MNHEY and CDR2 is SVGAGI. V was clipped by 2 bases and J by 5 bases; unmatched bases: 7. The CDR3 is 16 amino acids. Sequencing was performed on blood. The clonotype comes from a human donor with a solid tumor. The chain carries TRBV6-5 and TRBJ2-7; TRBD2 matches at 12 bases. The CDR3 DNA follows: TGTGCCAGCAGTTACGGCCTAGCGGGAGGGGACCACGAGCAGTACTTC. Its translation is CASSYGLAGGDHEQYF.